This T cell receptor (beta chain) appears in the sequencing data of a study of vaccination and CD4 T cells after COVID-19 (dated by TCRdb to between 2020 and 2023). With regard to the full study: SARS-CoV-2 positivity had been established in the convalescent patients by nasal swab PCR, and mild disease was recorded in eight to ten of these patients and severe disease in one. In the convalescent cohort there were six males and four females, among whom were two Hispanic individuals, seven Caucasians, two Asians and one multiracial person. Participants received two doses of either the Pfizer-BioNTech BNT162b2 vaccine (n=8) or the Moderna mRNA-1273 vaccine (n=2). Post-COVID blood samples from convalescent patients were collected a median of about 100 days after diagnosis, with a range of about 35 to 161 days. Post-vaccine blood samples were collected a median of about 72 days after the second vaccine dose, ranging from roughly 13 to 250 days. For three convalescent patients, samples were collected at an early post-vaccination timepoint (day 14) as well as at a late post-vaccination timepoint (days 161 to 241). Overlapping spike peptide pools from SARS-CoV-2 and from the common cold coronaviruses HCoV-NL63, HCoV-OC43 and HCoV-229E were used as culture stimuli. Control cultures used a CEFX viral epitope pool as positive control, an HIV-1 Nef peptide pool as negative control, or no peptide. In more than eight COVID-19 convalescent patients and a handful of infection-naive healthy vaccine recipients, researchers compared the spike-specific CD4+ TCR repertoire from before mRNA vaccination with the repertoire from after. What the research found in general, with its limitations: Nearly all vaccine-specific clones in convalescent patients (304 of 307) were mono-reactive for SARS-CoV-2 spike rather than cross-reactive with common cold coronaviruses. The study included relatively few convalescent patients and did not analyze early timepoints after natural infection. Among convalescent patients, a median around 86% of the SARS-CoV-2-reactive clones seen after vaccination appeared only after vaccination, which suggests priming specific to the vaccine. An increase in the median number of SARS-CoV-2-reactive clonotypes from approximately 20 after infection to some 38 after vaccination was observed, but the change was not found to be significant.

Library preparation used PCR. DNA from cultured CD4+ T cells was subjected to TCR sequencing with the Oncomine TCR Beta short-read assay at the Johns Hopkins FTIC core. Genomic DNA was extracted from the cultured CD4+ T cells with the QIAamp micro DNA kit. The Oncomine TCR Beta libraries from cultured CD4+ T cells were pooled using unique dual indexes and then sequenced on an Illumina iSeq 100. Regarding the original processing steps: Non-productive sequences were filtered out, and CDR3s that did not start with C, did not end with F or W, or were shorter than 7 amino acids were discarded. Antigen-specific clonotypes were identified with the MANAFEST web application by comparing peptide-stimulated wells with reference and other culture wells. An FDR below 0.05, an odds ratio above 5, and a productive frequency above 0.1% in at least two of three replicate wells were required for clones to be considered positive. A clonotype was classed as cross-reactive if the clonotype showed significant expansion both in SARS-CoV-2 spike wells and in at least one common cold coronavirus spike condition. Similarity between CDR3 sequences was evaluated in R version 3.6.1 using Levenshtein distances (stringdist) and unrooted phylogenetic trees (ape). In TCRdb, the public reads were trimmed at Q25 with fastp and aligned with MiXCR, with productive beta chains retained. Identical CDR3 protein sequences are pooled into one entry, listed with their most common genes and DNA. These V and J calls originate from TCRdb's pipeline instead of the authors' own analysis. The sample table records about 17,000 distinct CDR3 sequences; more than 45% of these occur just once. Around 20% of the sample comes from the top ten.

Trimmed from V: 4 bases; trimmed from J: 3 bases; junction bases lacking a gene match: 3. The CDR3 measures 14 amino acids from cysteine to phenylalanine. The sequence is cut down to CDR3 DNA, 42 bases in frame from base 1. Sequences MRHNA (CDR1) and SNTAGT (CDR2) are obtained from the germline V gene. To note about this clonotype: There is no known antigen for this receptor. The record has no base qualities; no much larger clone is one base away.

Explained via the paper, the time point label denotes: late sampling 161 to 241 days after vaccination in three convalescent patients. According to the study, the label for this sample's treatment or condition signals: approximately 9-day PBMC culture with coronavirus spike peptide pools or control peptides (ViraFEST assay). The ViraFEST assay was used in the study, in which antigen-specific T cells were expanded with peptide pools and expanded clonotypes were subsequently identified by TCR sequencing. The positive SARS-CoV-2 PCR tests of the convalescent patients were dated from March to December 2020, before the Alpha, Beta and Delta variants emerged in the United States. Each well held 2 million to 2.5 million PBMCs cultured with roughly 10 ug/ml peptide pools in IMDM containing around 4.5% human AB serum and about 10 IU/ml IL-2. Half of the culture medium was replaced with fresh IL-2-containing medium on days 3 and 7. Once the cells had been in culture for about 10 days, the EasySep CD4+ T cell isolation kit was used to isolate CD4+ T cells by negative selection. PBMCs were separated from whole blood using Ficoll-Paque Plus gradient centrifugation and then either used fresh or cryopreserved at -140C. Each culture condition was generally run in triplicate wells.

The sequence was obtained from a human donor who had recovered from COVID-19. The chain joins TRBV6-4 to TRBJ2-3, with 8 central nucleotides matching TRBD2. This material consisted of CD4+ T cells from blood, cultured in vitro, taken about 7 months after SARS-CoV-2 vaccination. The base sequence is TGTGCCAGCAGTGCGGGAGGGGAGACAGATACGCAGTATTTT. It translates to CASSAGGETDTQYF.